The clone carrying this T cell receptor beta chain was picked up many times. Its antigen is not identified. V was clipped by 5 bases and J by 2 bases, with 11 bases between them. CDR1 and CDR2 from the germline V gene are DFQATT and SNEGSKA (reference sequence). CDR3 size: 13 residues. TCRdb re-analysed the 5' RACE reads in MiXCR, keeping a single row per CDR3 protein. Among 190,000 or so distinct CDR3 sequences listed, about 13% were seen once. The data stem from a study of CD8 T cells in ankylosing spondylitis. Study observations and caveats: Researchers reportedly found disease-linked clones significantly enriched in matched ankylosing spondylitis synovial fluid. The study identified a TCR beta motif of roughly eight highly homologous variants that appeared characteristic of ankylosing spondylitis blood. Disease-linked clones bore a CD8+ phenotype and were relatively rare in peripheral blood. Prior work had noted some motif variants in reactive arthritis blood and synovial fluid.

The material sequenced was blood, either unsorted or a sorted T cell fraction (not recorded which). The sequence derives from a male donor with ankylosing spondylitis or in good health (not recorded which). This rearrangement joins TRBV20-1 to TRBJ2-3, with D unresolved. The DNA for the CDR3 is TGCAGTGCTGTACTGGGCTTCACAGATACGCAGTATTTT. Protein sequence: CSAVLGFTDTQYF.